This T cell receptor beta chain was recorded in a study of blood T cell repertoires in COVID-19. Study information: COVID-19 samples collected from the United States, Italy and Spain covered acute and convalescent phases. In each case, the material was cDNA or gDNA derived from T cells, B-cell-depleted T cells, or PBMCs.

Germline CDR1 MNHEY, CDR2 SVGAGI. This CDR3 comprises 12 residues. Trimming took 6 bases from V and 8 from J, leaving 13 bases between them. As processed by the authors: Estimation of nucleated cell counts relied on the amplification of reference gene primers. TCRdb's copy holds only in-frame clones and misses some; the assay was immunoSEQ multiplex PCR. D and trimming come from the DNA, and the V and J calls and clone size come from that table. The table lists 55,000 to 75,000 clones, about four fifths of them singletons. One Seattle source followed patients from active infection through their disease course.

Sequencing was done on a sample of peripheral blood. The J gene is TRBJ1-2, the V gene TRBV6-5, with D unclear. The receptor was derived from a man aged 55 to 70 with COVID-19, enrolled during active disease. CDR3 in amino acids: CASSPTSRGYTF. The CDR3 DNA follows: TGTGCCAGCAGCCCCACTTCCCGGGGCTACACCTTC.